Reported below is one T cell receptor (beta chain). Its antigen remains unidentified. No base qualities exist here, and no much larger clone lies one base off it. The CDR3 covers 16 residues, taking in both the cysteine and the phenylalanine. The DNA shown is the 48-base CDR3, in frame from base 1. Deletion took 1 base off V and 4 bases off J, with a span of 14 bases between the germline ends. CDR1 LNHNV and CDR2 YYDKDF were looked up in the germline V gene (reference sequence). Collaborating institutions collected whole blood in K2EDTA tubes following their own protocols. Collaborator samples were shipped for TCRbeta analysis as frozen whole blood, isolated PBMCs, or DNA extracted from either sample type. The immunoSEQ Assay, a bias-controlled multiplex PCR, was used to amplify TCRbeta CDR3 regions from genomic DNA. The paper's processing steps were these. The number of nucleated cells in each sample was estimated from the amplification of reference gene primers within the assay. To quantify the absolute abundance of each unique TCRbeta CDR3 rearrangement, sequence reads were collapsed and filtered. For each sample, productive Simpson clonality was calculated as the square root of Simpson's diversity index over productive rearrangements. Not all clones reach the TCRdb copy of this immuneACCESS table, which keeps in-frame sequences only. Checked studies attribute under half of the gap to unresolved V genes and leave the rest unexplained. V and J calls and clone size come straight from that table; D and trimming were deduced from the DNA. Recorded for this sample are some 94,000 clones; about four fifths of them occurred a single time. The ten largest clones add up to just under 2% of the sample.

This record comes from a study of blood T cell repertoires in COVID-19 (dated by TCRdb to the early 2020s). As for the study more broadly: The collaborator samples originated in the United States, Italy and Spain and spanned the acute and convalescent phases of COVID-19. The repertoires were made available in a free public database intended to serve as a resource for research on the immune response to SARS-CoV-2. A de-identified subject ID, COVID-19 status, age in years and sex were almost always included in the sample metadata. The prospective study material was composed of cDNA or gDNA derived from T cells, B-cell-depleted T cells, or PBMCs. Deeply sampled blood TCRbeta repertoires from subjects exposed to, actively infected with, or recovered from COVID-19 were included in the dataset. HLA class I and class II types, where available, came from metadata supplied by the sample provider rather than from assay-based typing. The samples were drawn from the first 160 participants of the ongoing ImmuneRACE study and from roughly 1,300 subjects provided by 6 global collaborators.

Study-wide findings and limitations: The amount of clinical and demographic metadata varied by source and participant and was provided uncurated.

This clonotype originated in a man in his 70s with active or convalescent COVID-19. The sequencing input was peripheral blood. The rearrangement joined TRBV15 to TRBJ2-1; tentative D gene TRBD2, with 5 bases matching. The nucleotide sequence reads TGTGCCACCAGCAGAGTGCGTTCTCTAGCTTACAATGAGCAGTTCTTC. This gives the protein CATSRVRSLAYNEQFF.